This section outlines one TCR beta chain sequence together with its context. The data were taken from a study of blood T cell repertoires in COVID-19. Background on the study: From the United States, Italy and Spain came samples of acute and convalescent COVID-19.

Original analysis: Estimated nucleated cell counts came from reference gene primer amplification. Using immunoSEQ multiplex PCR, the repertoire was profiled, and TCRdb retains in-frame clones only, with some absent. The D gene and trimming were derived from the DNA, and the V and J assignments and clone size from that table. Here the sample spans 250,000 or so clones, approximately 84% being singletons. Self-reported history from a screening survey and questionnaire set each donor's cohort. The source of this sequence is a man aged 50-59 years who had recovered from COVID-19. Sequenced material: PBMCs or T cells enriched from blood (not recorded which).

CDR3 bases: TGTGCCAGCAGCCAAGGGAGGTCCCCGGGACTAGCGGGGAAGAGGTTTACCGGGGAGCTGTTTTTT. The encoded protein is CASSQGRSPGLAGKRFTGELFF. The chain joins TRBV4-2 to TRBJ2-2; 13 bases are a match to TRBD2. V shed 1 base, J shed 5 bases, and the junction held 19 bases outside the gene matches. CDR1 is LGHNA, CDR2 YNFKEQ, per germline. The CDR3 length is 22 residues.